This record looks at one T cell receptor beta chain sequence and its context. Its antigen is not yet known. There are no base qualities to consult, and no much larger clone falls within one base. This specimen's time point label, interpreted: newly diagnosed GD, antithyroid drugs for less than 3 months. RNA was extracted from PBMCs in TRIzol for both TCR sequencing and RNA sequencing. Graves' disease was diagnosed according to American Thyroid Association guidelines. Patients were recruited from an endocrinology department in Xi'an, China. From each patient, roughly 9 milliliters of peripheral blood was collected into an EDTA anticoagulant tube. Ficoll Paque Plus density gradient separation was used to isolate PBMCs, and no further T cell sorting was performed. RNA quality was checked with an Agilent 2100 Bioanalyzer and agarose gel, and concentration with a NanoDrop 2000. This record belongs to a study of regulatory T cells in long-lasting Graves disease (dated by TCRdb to about 2021). Concerning the study at large: In the newly diagnosed Graves' disease group, patients had been taking antithyroid drugs for less than 3 months. Patients with persistent Graves' disease were compared with patients with newly diagnosed Graves' disease using TCR sequencing and RNA sequencing of peripheral blood. The study took place in China and was registered as a clinical trial. A total of about 35 samples underwent TCR sequencing, from 13 patients with persistent Graves' disease and approximately 20 patients with newly diagnosed Graves' disease.

Points the paper makes about the study in general: Persistent disease showed preferential use of TRBV28, TRBJ1-2 and TRBJ2-5, whereas newly diagnosed disease favored TRBV20-1 and TRBJ2-1. As a limitation, the authors acknowledged that the small sample size may reduce accuracy. Compared with newly diagnosed patients, patients with persistent Graves' disease had lower TCR Shannon entropy and fewer highly expanded clones, which suggests clonal expansion. A larger number of public clonotypes was shared among persistent patients (around 3,000) than among newly diagnosed patients (roughly 980). Only peripheral blood was studied, because thyroid tissue, the primary lesion, was inaccessible. Sequencing and analysis were restricted to the TCR beta chain.

The library came from multiplex PCR. The sequencing machine was an Illumina HiSeq 4000. CDR3 regions were amplified by Arm-PCR with iRepertoire HTBI primers to construct TCR beta libraries. Before sequencing, the PCR products went through gel purification. The source study handled its data this way. A total of under 80 TRBV and 14 TRBJ segments were identified across samples and were used for gene usage analysis of CDR3 amino acid clonotypes. COPE and FqMerger were used to merge filtered high-quality paired reads into contigs. BLAST was used to align contigs to the IMGT TRBV, TRBD and TRBJ reference genes, and CDR3 was defined following IMGT. Clonotypes above 0.1% frequency were classified as highly expanded clones. Repertoire diversity was measured by Shannon entropy, and V-J evenness by the Gini coefficient. Clonotypes shared by more than one individual were considered public. Using fastp at Q25 and MiXCR, TCRdb reprocessed the public reads and kept productive beta chains. CDR3 protein sequences are deduplicated, and each keeps its most common genes and DNA. TCRdb's processing, not the study's, gives the V and J calls here. The sample profile shows 450,000 to 700,000 distinct CDR3 sequences; around an eighth of them were found once. The ten largest clones add up to over 7.5% of the sample.

CDR1 and CDR2 are read off the germline V gene as MNHNS and SASEGT. The CDR3 numbers 12 residues from cysteine through phenylalanine. This entry keeps only the CDR3 DNA: 36 bases, framed from base 1. V ends up 6 bases short and J 8 bases short, with an unmatched junction base count of 5. This sample was also put to use in a study of T cells in Graves' hyperthyroidism and ophthalmopathy. Reported in the second study: Graves' hyperthyroidism was defined as stable when no progression to ophthalmopathy occurred over 18 months of follow-up. Hyperthyroidism patients were aged 18 to 65 years and newly diagnosed, with disease duration of less than 2 months. Patients with uncontrolled infections, other autoimmune diseases, pregnancy or lactation were excluded. Clinical symptoms, serum thyroxine and TRAb, thyroid ultrasound, and orbital computed tomography formed the basis for the diagnoses. The first round of RT-PCR for the TCR CDR3 was performed with the HTBI primer set and the Qiagen OneStep RT-PCR kit. Most expanded thyroid clonotypes (frequency above 0.001) were also found in blood, which suggests that blood repertoires may mirror thyroid immune responses. In cross-validation, a model built on a 13 V-J signature told ophthalmopathy apart from stable hyperthyroidism with under 90% sensitivity and 81% to 82% specificity, and in testing the same model reached 80%/75%. In validation, the model predicted progression to ophthalmopathy with over 65% sensitivity and less than 80% specificity, a median of 6.5 months before onset. TCR V-J signatures able to tell the groups apart were searched for in a discovery cohort of 90 to 100 patients, of whom more than 40 had Graves' ophthalmopathy and around 57 had stable Graves' hyperthyroidism. Prospective prediction of ophthalmopathy was tested in an independent validation cohort of 18 to 20 hyperthyroidism patients and some 17 patients who later progressed to ophthalmopathy. The 75 to 100 discovery patients were divided at random into training and test sets in a 7:3 ratio. Thyroid tissue and blood T-cell repertoires from about six Graves' hyperthyroidism patients were also compared in the study. After blood sampling, hyperthyroidism patients were treated with methimazole at a starting dose of 30 mg daily, and ophthalmopathy patients were treated with high-dose intravenous methylprednisolone. The libraries were constructed in a second round of multiplex PCR and then size-selected and purified. The libraries were sequenced on an Illumina HiSeq2000 using paired-end 100 bp reads. SOAPnuke was used to process the raw data, with reads discarded if the reads contained adapters or uncalled bases, had a mean Phred below 15, or lacked an exact constant-primer or identifier match. High-quality paired reads were merged with COPE v1.2.5, and unique nucleotide sequences were defined as clonotypes. MiTCR v1.1 was used to align the clonotypes against IMGT TRBV, TRBD and TRBJ reference segments. Analysis was restricted to V-J combinations with a frequency above 0.0001, which covered approximately 99% of repertoires. The TCS score was defined as the ratio of F50 (clonal expansion) to E x V (chaos), calculated using BLOSUM62-based TCRdist between CDR3 peptides within each V-J. Welch's t-statistics and random forest reduced roughly 540 V-J features to about 13, which were used in a naive Bayes classifier (R e1071). No statistical method was used to set the sample size in advance, and investigators knew the group allocation. According to the paper, TCR Vbeta CDR3 sequencing was carried out on 120 to 150 peripheral blood samples, which came from approximately 43 ophthalmopathy, about 75 hyperthyroidism and roughly 17 progressor patients.

The clonotype originates from a man under 40 with Graves disease. Donor details come from another sample of the same person, matched by shared clones. The chain is assembled from TRBV6-1 and TRBJ1-1; TRBD1 matches 8 bases in the middle. The sequencing used peripheral blood mononuclear cells (PBMCs), collected at new diagnosis, from a patient treated with antithyroid drugs. Here is the DNA: TGTGCCAGCAGAACAGGGGGTCCCGAAGCTTTCTTT. This translates into CASRTGGPEAFF.